This TCR beta chain comes out of a study of metastatic and nonmetastatic thyroid tumors. Study in general: Samples came from malignant and benign thyroid patients, and repertoires were compared across blood and tumor or nodule tissue. The study's findings and limits: Malignant thyroid tumors reportedly had TCR beta diversity that was significantly higher than in benign nodules, in blood and tumor.

Germline V gene sequence: CDR1 SGHAT, CDR2 FQNNGV. V shed 7 bases and J shed 2 bases, with 19 bases lying between them. The CDR3 is 16 amino acids. In the authors' workflow: Using the CDR3 differences seen across clinicopathological groups, the authors built a distant-metastasis classifier for papillary thyroid cancer, which was meant to discriminate distant-metastatic patients. TCRdb re-processed the PCR reads through MiXCR. The V and J calls, along with clone size, are taken from TCRdb and not from the paper's own processing. The sample contains 7,000 to 9,500 clones, approximately 33% of which appear only once. With respect to this clone: Its specificity is unknown.

Before thyroid surgery, none of the patients had received any treatment. The receptor was derived from a female donor with papillary thyroid cancer or a benign thyroid nodule (not recorded which). Some clones in this sample may be carry-over from other donors' samples. J is TRBJ2-3 and V is TRBV11-2, with D maybe TRBD1 (7 bases). Sequencing was carried out using tumor tissue. The CDR3 reads CASTKLGGQSTDTQYF. The DNA of the CDR3 is TGTGCCAGCACCAAACTGGGGGGACAGTCCACAGATACGCAGTATTTT. Complete variable domain (other parts from reference TRBV11-2 and TRBJ2-3): EAGVAQSPRYKIIEKRQSVAFWCNPISGHATLYWYQQILGQGPKLLIQFQNNGVVDDSQLPKDRFSAERLKGVDSTLKIQPAKLEDSAVYLCASTKLGGQSTDTQYFGPGTRLTVL.